Detailed here is one T cell receptor beta chain. These data are taken from a study of shared clonotypes between healthy human individuals. The junction had 12 bases not matched to a gene; V was cut back by 0 bases and J by 5 bases. The germline V gene has CDR1 LNHNV and CDR2 YYDKDF (reference sequence). The CDR3 is made up of 18 amino acids. The assay was immunoSEQ multiplex PCR, and TCRdb's table has in-frame clones only and misses some. The data hold roughly 1,500,000 clones, with approximately 98.5% observed a single time. This chain connects TRBV15 to TRBJ2-1; TRBD2 aligns across 8 bases. The sample taken for sequencing was naive CD4+ T cells sorted from blood. The sample's subset: CD45RA+ positively selected. The receptor was isolated from a man in his thirties or forties in good health. The CDR3 nucleotides read TGTGCCACCAGCAGAGACGGGACTAGGCGCGGGACTAACAATGAGCAGTTCTTC. It encodes CATSRDGTRRGTNNEQFF.